This TCR beta chain was observed in a study of tumor-infiltrating lymphocytes in oesophageal squamous cell carcinoma. This clonotype was seen many times. The ends were cut back, 0 bases at V and 7 bases at J, with 20 bases in the middle. The CDR3 length is 17 residues. Germline-derived CDR1 and CDR2 are SGHRS and YFSETQ. TCRdb called the PCR reads again in MiXCR, with one record for every CDR3 protein. The sample holds around 16,000 distinct CDR3 sequences, 44% seen once. The TCR comes from a female donor with esophageal squamous cell carcinoma. Sequencing was performed on blood. The chain recombines TRBV5-1 with TRBJ2-4; TRBD1 is a possible D gene (5 bases). CDR3 region: CASSLAAWTPAGNIQYF. The CDR3 region has the DNA TGCGCCAGCAGCTTGGCCGCCTGGACCCCGGCAGGGAACATTCAGTACTTC. Full variable domain (remainder filled in from reference TRBV5-1 and TRBJ2-4): KAGVTQTPRYLIKTRGQQVTLSCSPISGHRSVSWYQQTPGQGLQFLFEYFSETQRNKGNFPGRFSGRQFSNSRSEMNVSTLELGDSALYLCASSLAAWTPAGNIQYFGAGTRLSVL.